This T cell receptor (beta chain) emerged from a study of cytomegalovirus exposure and HLA in healthy donors. Germline lookup yields CDR1 KGHSH and CDR2 LQKENI. This CDR3 has 13 amino acids. Trimming removed 0 bases at V and 5 bases at J, with 7 bases between. With 60 Vbeta and 13 Jbeta primers, the PCR was carried out. This table comes from immunoSEQ multiplex PCR, and its TCRdb copy is limited to in-frame clones, with some not included. The table lists approximately 140,000 clones, around 81% of them singletons, with approximately 6.3% in the top ten. Overall study findings and caveats: Earlier analysis looked at TCR beta V segments, and most were productive about 87% or about 30% of the time. As a later analysis showed, a missense DCLRE1C variant was linked to trimming of TCR beta V- and J-genes.

In regard to this clone: As yet, its antigen is unknown.

The rearrangement joins TRBV18 to TRBJ2-5; D uncertain. The sample consisted of PBMCs. The source is a middle-aged man in good health and CMV-seropositive. The CDR3 DNA sequence: TGTGCCAGCTCACCACCCGAGGCCGAGACCCAGTACTTC. Encoded protein: CASSPPEAETQYF.